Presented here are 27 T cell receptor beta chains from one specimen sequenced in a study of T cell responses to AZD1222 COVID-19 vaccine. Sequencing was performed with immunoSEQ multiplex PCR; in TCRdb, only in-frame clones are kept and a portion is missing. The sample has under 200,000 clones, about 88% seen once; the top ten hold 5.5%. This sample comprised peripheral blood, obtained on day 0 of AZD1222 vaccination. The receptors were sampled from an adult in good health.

The CDR3 coding sequence is TGCAGCGTTGGGAGAGGCATGTCGGGACATAATGAGCAGTTCTTC. This codes for CSVGRGMSGHNEQFF. This chain uses TRBV29-1 with TRBJ2-1, with TRBD1 as a possible D gene (6 bases). The CDR3 contains 15 residues. Germline CDR1 SQVTM, CDR2 ANQGSEA. Trimming took 4 bases from V and 7 from J, leaving 20 bases between them.

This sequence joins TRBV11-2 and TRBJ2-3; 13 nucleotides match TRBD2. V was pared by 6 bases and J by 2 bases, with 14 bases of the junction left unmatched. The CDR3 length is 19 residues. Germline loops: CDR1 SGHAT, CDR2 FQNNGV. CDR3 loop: CASSGLAGESGIYTDTQYF. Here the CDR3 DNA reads TGTGCCAGCAGTGGACTAGCGGGAGAGTCGGGTATCTACACAGATACGCAGTATTTT.

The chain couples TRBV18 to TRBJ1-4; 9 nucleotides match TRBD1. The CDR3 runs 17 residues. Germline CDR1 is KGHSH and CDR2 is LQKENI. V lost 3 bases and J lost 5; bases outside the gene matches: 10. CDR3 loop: CASSPKQPGTGNEKLFF. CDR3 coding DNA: TGTGCCAGCTCACCTAAGCAACCCGGGACAGGGAATGAAAAACTGTTTTTT.

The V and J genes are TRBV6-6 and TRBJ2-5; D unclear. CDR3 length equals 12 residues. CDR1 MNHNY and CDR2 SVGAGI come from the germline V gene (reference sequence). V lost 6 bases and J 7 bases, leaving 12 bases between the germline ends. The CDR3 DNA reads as TGTGCCAGCAGCCCGGTGGTAGGGACCCAGTACTTC. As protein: CASSPVVGTQYF.

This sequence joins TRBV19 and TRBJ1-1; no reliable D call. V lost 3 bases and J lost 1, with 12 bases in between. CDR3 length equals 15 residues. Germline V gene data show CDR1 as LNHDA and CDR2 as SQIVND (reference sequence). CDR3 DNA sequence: TGTGCCAGTAGTATGCGGTACAGCTCGAACACTGAAGCTTTCTTT. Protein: CASSMRYSSNTEAFF.

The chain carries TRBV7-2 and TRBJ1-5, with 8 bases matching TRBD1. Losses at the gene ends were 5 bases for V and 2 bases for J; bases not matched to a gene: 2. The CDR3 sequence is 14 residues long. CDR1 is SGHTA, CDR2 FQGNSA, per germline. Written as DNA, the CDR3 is TGTGCCAGCAGCCTGACAGGGGGCAATCAGCCCCAGCATTTT. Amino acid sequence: CASSLTGGNQPQHF.

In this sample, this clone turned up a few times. CDR3 DNA sequence: TGTGCCATCAGTGAGTCGGCGGTCCAGTTAAGCTACACCTTC. It is translated as CAISESAVQLSYTF. The V and J genes are TRBV10-3 and TRBJ1-2; D gene uncertain. Trimming shortened V by 0 bases and J by 9 bases, and 14 bases separated the two germline ends. Germline CDR1 is ENHRY and CDR2 is SYGVKD. The CDR3 totals 14 residues.

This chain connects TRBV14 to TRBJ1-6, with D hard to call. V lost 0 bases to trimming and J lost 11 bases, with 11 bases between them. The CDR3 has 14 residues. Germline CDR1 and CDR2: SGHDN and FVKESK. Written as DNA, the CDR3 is TGTGCCAGCAGCCAAGATCAACCGGGCACACCCCTCCACTTT. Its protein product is CASSQDQPGTPLHF. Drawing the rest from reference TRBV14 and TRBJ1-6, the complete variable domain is EAGVTQFPSHSVIEKGQTVTLRCDPISGHDNLYWYRRVMGKEIKFLLHFVKESKQDESGMPNNRFLAERTGGTYSTLKVQPAELEDSGVYFCASSQDQPGTPLHFGNGTRLTVT.

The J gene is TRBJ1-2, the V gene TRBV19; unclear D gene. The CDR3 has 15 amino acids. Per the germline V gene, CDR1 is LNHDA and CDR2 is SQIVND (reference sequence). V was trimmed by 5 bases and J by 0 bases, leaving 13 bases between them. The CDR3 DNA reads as TGTGCCAGTAGTCCGGGCCAGGCGACTAACTATGGCTACACCTTC. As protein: CASSPGQATNYGYTF.

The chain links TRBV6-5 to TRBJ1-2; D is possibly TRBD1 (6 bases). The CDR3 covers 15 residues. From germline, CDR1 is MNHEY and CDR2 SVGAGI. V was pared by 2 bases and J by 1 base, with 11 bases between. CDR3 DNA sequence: TGTGCCAGCAGTTACGGGACACCGGATAACTATGGCTACACCTTC. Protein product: CASSYGTPDNYGYTF.

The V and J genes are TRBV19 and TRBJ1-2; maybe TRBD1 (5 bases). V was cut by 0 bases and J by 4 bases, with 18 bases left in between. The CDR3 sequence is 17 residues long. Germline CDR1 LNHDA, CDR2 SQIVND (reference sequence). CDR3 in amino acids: CASSIDWDSPPGYGYTF. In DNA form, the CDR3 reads TGTGCCAGTAGTATAGACTGGGACTCACCTCCGGGCTATGGCTACACCTTC.

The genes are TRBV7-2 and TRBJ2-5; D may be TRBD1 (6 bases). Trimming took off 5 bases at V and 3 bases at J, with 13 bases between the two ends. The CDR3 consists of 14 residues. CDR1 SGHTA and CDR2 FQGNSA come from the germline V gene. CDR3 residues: CASSPYGQKETQYF. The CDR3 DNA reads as TGTGCCAGCAGCCCCTACGGACAGAAAGAGACCCAGTACTTC.

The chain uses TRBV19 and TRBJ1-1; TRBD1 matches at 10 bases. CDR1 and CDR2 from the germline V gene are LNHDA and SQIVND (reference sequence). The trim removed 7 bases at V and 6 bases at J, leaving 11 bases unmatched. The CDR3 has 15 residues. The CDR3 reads CASTPMTGGRPEAFF. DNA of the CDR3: TGTGCCAGTACCCCGATGACAGGGGGCCGTCCTGAAGCTTTCTTT.

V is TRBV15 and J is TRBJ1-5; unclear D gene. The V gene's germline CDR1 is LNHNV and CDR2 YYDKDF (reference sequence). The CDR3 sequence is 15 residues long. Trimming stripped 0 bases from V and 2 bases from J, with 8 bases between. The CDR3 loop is CATSRETRGNQPQHF. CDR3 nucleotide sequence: TGTGCCACCAGCAGAGAAACCAGAGGCAATCAGCCCCAGCATTTT. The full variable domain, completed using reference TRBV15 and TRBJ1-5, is DAMVIQNPRYQVTQFGKPVTLSCSQTLNHNVMYWYQQKSSQAPKLLFHYYDKDFNNEADTPDNFQSRRPNTSFCFLDIRSPGLGDTAMYLCATSRETRGNQPQHFGDGTRLSIL.

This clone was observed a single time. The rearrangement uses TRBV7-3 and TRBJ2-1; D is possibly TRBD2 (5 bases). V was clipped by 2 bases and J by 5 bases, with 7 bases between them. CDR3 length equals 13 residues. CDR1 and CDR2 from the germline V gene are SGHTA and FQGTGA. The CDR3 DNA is TGTGCCAGCAGCTTATTCGGGGACAATGAGCAGTTCTTC. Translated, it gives CASSLFGDNEQFF.

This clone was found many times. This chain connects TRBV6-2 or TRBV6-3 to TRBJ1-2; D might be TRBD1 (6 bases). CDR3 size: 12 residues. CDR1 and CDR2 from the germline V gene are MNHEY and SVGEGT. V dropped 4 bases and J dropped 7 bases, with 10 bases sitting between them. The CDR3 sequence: CASSFAGVGYTF. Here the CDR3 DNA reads TGTGCCAGCAGTTTTGCAGGGGTTGGCTACACCTTC.

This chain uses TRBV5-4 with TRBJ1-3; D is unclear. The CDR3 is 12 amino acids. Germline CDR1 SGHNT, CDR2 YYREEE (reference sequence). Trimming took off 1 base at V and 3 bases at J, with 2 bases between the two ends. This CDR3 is CASSLNGNTIYF. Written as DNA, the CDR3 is TGTGCCAGCAGCTTGAATGGAAACACCATATATTTT. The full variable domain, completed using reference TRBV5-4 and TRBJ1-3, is ETGVTQSPTHLIKTRGQQVTLRCSSQSGHNTVSWYQQALGQGPQFIFQYYREEENGRGNFPPRFSGLQFPNYSSELNVNALELDDSALYLCASSLNGNTIYFGEGSWLTVV.

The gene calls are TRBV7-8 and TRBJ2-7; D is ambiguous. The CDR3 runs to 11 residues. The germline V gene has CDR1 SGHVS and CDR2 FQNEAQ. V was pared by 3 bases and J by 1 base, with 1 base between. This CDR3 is CASSFSYEQYF. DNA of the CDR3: TGTGCCAGCAGCTTTTCCTACGAGCAGTACTTC.

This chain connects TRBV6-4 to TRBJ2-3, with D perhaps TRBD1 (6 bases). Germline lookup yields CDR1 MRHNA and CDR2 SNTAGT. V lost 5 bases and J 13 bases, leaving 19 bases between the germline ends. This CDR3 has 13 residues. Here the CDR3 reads CASSLEPGQEEYF. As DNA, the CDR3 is TGTGCCAGCAGTCTAGAACCGGGACAAGAAGAGTATTTT.

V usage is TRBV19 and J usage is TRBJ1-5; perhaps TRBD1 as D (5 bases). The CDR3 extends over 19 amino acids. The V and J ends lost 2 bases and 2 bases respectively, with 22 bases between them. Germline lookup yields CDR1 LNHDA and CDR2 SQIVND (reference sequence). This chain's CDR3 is CASSIIPGRGRRGNQPQHF. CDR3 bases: TGTGCCAGTAGTATAATACCAGGAAGGGGCCGCCGGGGCAATCAGCCCCAGCATTTT.

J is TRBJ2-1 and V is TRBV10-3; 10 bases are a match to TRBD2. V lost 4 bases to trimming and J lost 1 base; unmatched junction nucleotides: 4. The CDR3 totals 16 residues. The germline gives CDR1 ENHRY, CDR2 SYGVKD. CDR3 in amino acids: CAISGSSGGSYNEQFF. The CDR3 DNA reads TGTGCCATCAGTGGGAGTAGCGGGGGGTCCTACAATGAGCAGTTCTTC.

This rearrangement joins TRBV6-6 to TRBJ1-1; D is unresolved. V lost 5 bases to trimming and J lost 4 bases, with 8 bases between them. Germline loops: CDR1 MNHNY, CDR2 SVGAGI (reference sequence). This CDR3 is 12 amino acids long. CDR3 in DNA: TGTGCCAGCAGTCCCATAGGCACTGAAGCTTTCTTT. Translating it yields CASSPIGTEAFF.

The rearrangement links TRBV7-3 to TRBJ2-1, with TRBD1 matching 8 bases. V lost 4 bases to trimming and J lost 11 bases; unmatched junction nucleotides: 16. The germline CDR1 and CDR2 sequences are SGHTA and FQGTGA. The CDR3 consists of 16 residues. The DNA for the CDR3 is TGTGCCAGCAGCTCATCCGGGACAGGACCCCGTGGAAAGCAGTTCTTC. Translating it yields CASSSSGTGPRGKQFF.

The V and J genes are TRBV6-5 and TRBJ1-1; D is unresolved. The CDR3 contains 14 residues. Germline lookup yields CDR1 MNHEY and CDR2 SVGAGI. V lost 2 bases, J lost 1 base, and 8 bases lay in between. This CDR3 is CASSYDRTNTEAFF. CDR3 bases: TGTGCCAGCAGTTACGATCGGACGAACACTGAAGCTTTCTTT.

The CDR3 bases are TGTGCCAGCAGCTTACCAGGGCTCACTGAAGCTTTCTTT. It yields the protein CASSLPGLTEAFF. The V and J genes are TRBV11-2 and TRBJ1-1, with a possible D match to TRBD1 (5 bases). This CDR3 has 13 amino acids. CDR1 SGHAT and CDR2 FQNNGV come from the germline V gene. The V end was cut by 2 bases, the J end by 4 bases, with 8 bases between.

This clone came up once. CDR3 sequence reads: CASGSTTGVYGYTF. The CDR3 DNA follows: TGTGCCAGCGGATCCACGACAGGCGTCTATGGCTACACCTTC. The chain combines TRBV7-9 with TRBJ1-2, with D perhaps TRBD1 (6 bases). This CDR3 is 14 amino acids long. CDR1 is SEHNR, CDR2 FQNEAQ, per germline (reference sequence). V was shortened by 8 bases and J by 4 bases, with 17 bases between the two germline ends.

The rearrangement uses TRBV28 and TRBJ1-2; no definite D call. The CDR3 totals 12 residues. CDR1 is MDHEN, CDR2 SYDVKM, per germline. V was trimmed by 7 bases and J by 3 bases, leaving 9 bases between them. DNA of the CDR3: TGTGCCAGCAATCGGTTGGACTATGGCTACACCTTC. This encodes CASNRLDYGYTF.